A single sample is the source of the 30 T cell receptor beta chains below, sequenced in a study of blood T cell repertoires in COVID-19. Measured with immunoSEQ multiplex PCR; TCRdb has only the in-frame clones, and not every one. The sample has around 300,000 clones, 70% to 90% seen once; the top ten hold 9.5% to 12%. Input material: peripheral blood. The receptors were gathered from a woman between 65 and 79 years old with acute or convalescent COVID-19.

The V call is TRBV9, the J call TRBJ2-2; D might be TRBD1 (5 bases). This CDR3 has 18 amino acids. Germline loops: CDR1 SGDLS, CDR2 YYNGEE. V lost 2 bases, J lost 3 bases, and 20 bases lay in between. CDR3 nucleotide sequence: TGTGCCAGCAGCGTCTCCCAAGCGTGGGGCCCACACACCGGGGAGCTGTTTTTT. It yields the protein CASSVSQAWGPHTGELFF.

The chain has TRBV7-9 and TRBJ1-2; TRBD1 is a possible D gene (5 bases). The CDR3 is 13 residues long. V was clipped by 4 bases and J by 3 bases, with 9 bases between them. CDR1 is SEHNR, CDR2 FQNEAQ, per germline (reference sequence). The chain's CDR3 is CASSSGTDYGYTF. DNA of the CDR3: TGTGCCAGCAGCTCCGGGACTGACTATGGCTACACCTTC.

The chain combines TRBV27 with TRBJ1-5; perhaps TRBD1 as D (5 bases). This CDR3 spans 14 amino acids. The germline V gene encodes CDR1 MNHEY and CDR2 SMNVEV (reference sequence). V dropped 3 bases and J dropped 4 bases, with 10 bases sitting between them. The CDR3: CASSFGRVNQPQHF. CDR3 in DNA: TGTGCCAGCAGTTTTGGCAGGGTTAATCAGCCCCAGCATTTT.

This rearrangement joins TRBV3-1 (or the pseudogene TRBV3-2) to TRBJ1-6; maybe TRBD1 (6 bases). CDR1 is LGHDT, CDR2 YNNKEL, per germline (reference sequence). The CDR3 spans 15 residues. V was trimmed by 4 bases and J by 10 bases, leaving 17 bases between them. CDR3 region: CASSPTPGVGSPLHF. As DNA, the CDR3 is TGTGCCAGCAGCCCCACCCCAGGGGTAGGATCACCCCTCCACTTT.

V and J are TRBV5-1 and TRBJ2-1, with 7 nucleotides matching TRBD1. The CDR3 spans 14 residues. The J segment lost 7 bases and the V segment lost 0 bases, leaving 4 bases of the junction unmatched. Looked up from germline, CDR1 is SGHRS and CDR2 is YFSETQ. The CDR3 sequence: CASSLEGQRNEQFF. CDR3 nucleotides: TGCGCCAGCAGCTTGGAGGGACAGAGAAATGAGCAGTTCTTC.

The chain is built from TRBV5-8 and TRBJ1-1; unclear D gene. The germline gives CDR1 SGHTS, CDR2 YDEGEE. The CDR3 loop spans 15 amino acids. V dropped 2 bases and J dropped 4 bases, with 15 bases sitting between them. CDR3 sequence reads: CASSLTLGMGTEAFF. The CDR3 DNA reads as TGTGCCAGCAGCTTAACCCTCGGGATGGGCACTGAAGCTTTCTTT.

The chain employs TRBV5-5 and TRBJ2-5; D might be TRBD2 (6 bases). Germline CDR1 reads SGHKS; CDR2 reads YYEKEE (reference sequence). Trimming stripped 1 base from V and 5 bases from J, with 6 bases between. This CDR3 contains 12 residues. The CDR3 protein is CASSLRGETQYF. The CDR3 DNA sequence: TGTGCCAGCAGCTTGCGGGGGGAGACCCAGTACTTC. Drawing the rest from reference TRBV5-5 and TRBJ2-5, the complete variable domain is DAGVTQSPTHLIKTRGQQVTLRCSPISGHKSVSWYQQVLGQGPQFIFQYYEKEERGRGNFPDRFSARQFPNYSSELNVNALLLGDSALYLCASSLRGETQYFGPGTRLLVL.

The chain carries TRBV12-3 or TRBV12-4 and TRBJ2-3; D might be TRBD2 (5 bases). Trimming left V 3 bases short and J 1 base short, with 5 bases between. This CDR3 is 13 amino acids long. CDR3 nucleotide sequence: TGTGCCAGCAGTTTCGGGGGCACAGATACGCAGTATTTT. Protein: CASSFGGTDTQYF.

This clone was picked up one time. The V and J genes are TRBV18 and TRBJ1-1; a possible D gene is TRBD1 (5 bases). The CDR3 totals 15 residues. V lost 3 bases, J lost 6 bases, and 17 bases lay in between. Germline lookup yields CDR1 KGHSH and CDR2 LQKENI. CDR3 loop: CASSPGAGWGAEAFF. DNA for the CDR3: TGTGCCAGCTCACCTGGGGCAGGGTGGGGCGCTGAAGCTTTCTTT.

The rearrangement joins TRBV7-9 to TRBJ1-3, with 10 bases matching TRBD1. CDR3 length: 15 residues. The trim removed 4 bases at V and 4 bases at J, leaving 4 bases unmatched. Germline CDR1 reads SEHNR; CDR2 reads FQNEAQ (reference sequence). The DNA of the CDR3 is TGTGCCAGCAGCTGGGGACAGGGGATCGGAAACACCATATATTTT. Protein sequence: CASSWGQGIGNTIYF. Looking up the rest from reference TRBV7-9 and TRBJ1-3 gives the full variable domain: DTGVSQNPRHKITKRGQNVTFRCDPISEHNRLYWYRQTLGQGPEFLTYFQNEAQLEKSRLLSDRFSAERPKGSFSTLEIQRTEQGDSAMYLCASSWGQGIGNTIYFGEGSWLTVV.

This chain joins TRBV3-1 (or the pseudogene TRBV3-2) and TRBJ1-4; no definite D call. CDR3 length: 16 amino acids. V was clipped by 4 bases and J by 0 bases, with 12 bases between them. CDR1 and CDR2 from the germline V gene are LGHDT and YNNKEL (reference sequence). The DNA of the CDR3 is TGTGCCAGCAGCCGCCAGGCGCTTGCAACTAATGAAAAACTGTTTTTT. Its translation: CASSRQALATNEKLFF.

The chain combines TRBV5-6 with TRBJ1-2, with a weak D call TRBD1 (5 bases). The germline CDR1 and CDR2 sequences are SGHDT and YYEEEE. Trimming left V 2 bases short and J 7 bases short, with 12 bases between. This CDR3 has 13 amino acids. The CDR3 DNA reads TGTGCCAGCAGCTTTCAGGGATCGGCTGGCTACACCTTC. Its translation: CASSFQGSAGYTF.

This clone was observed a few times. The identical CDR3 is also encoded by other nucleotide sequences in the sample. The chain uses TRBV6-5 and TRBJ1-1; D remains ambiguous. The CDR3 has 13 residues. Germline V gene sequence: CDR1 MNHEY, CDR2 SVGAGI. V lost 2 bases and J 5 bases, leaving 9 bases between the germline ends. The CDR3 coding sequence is TGTGCCAGCAGTTACCGCGGGAGGACTGAAGCTTTCTTT. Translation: CASSYRGRTEAFF.

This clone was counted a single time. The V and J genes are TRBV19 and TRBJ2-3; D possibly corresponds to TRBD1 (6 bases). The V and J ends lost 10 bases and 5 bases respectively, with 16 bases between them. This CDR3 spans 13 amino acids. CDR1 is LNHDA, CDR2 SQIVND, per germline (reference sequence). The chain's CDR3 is CATRGPLRDTQYF. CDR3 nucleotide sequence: TGTGCCACCAGGGGCCCTCTGAGAGATACGCAGTATTTT.

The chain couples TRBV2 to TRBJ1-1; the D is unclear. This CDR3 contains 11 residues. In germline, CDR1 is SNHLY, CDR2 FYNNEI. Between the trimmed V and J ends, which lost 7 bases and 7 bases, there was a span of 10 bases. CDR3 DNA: TGTGCCAGCACCCTCCGGGGTGAAGCTTTCTTT. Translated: CASTLRGEAFF.

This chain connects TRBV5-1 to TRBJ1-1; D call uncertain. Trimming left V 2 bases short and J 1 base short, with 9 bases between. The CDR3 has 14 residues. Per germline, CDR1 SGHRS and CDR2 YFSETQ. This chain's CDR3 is CASSFPTSNTEAFF. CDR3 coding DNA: TGCGCCAGCAGCTTCCCCACTTCGAACACTGAAGCTTTCTTT.

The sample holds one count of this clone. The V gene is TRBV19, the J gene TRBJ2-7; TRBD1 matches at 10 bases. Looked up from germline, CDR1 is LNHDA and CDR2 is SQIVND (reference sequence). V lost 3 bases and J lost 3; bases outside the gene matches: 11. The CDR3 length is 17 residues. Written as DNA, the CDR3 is TGTGCCAGTAGTATTCGACGGGGACAGGGGAAGAACTACGAGCAGTACTTC. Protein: CASSIRRGQGKNYEQYF.

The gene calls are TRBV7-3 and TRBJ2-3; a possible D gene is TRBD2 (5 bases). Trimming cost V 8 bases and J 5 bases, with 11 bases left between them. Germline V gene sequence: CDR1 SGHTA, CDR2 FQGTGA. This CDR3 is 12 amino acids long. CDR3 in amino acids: CASGLGEDTQYF. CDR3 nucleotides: TGTGCCAGCGGATTGGGAGAAGATACGCAGTATTTT.

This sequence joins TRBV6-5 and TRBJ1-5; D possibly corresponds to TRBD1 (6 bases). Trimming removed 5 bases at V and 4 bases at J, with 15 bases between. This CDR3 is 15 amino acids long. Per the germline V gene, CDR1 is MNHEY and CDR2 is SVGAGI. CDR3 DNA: TGTGCCAGCAGTCACACCCAGGGGCTTAATCAGCCCCAGCATTTT. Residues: CASSHTQGLNQPQHF.

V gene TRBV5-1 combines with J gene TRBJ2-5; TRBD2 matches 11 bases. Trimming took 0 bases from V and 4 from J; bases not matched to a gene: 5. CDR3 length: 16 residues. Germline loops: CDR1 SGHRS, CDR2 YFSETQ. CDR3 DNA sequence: TGCGCCAGCAGCTTGGCTAGCGGGGGGATAGGAGAGACCCAGTACTTC. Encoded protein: CASSLASGGIGETQYF.

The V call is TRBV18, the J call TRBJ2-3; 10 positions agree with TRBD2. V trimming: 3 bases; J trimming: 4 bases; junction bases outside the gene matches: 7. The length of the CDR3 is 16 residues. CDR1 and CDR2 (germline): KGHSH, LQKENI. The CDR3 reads CASSPKRGGRADTQYF. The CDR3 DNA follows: TGTGCCAGCTCACCGAAGCGGGGGGGCCGGGCAGATACGCAGTATTTT.

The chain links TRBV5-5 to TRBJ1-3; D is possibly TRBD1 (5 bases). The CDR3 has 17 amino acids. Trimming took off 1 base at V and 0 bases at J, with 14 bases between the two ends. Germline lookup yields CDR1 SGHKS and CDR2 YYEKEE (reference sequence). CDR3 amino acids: CASSLSPQGGSGNTIYF. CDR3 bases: TGTGCCAGCAGCTTGAGTCCCCAGGGAGGCTCTGGAAACACCATATATTTT.

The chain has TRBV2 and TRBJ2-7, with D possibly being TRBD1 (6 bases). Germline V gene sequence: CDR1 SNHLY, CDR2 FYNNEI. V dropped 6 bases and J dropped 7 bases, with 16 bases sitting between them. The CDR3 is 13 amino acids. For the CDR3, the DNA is TGTGCCAGCAGACCCGACAGGCTTGGGGAGCAGTACTTC. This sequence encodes CASRPDRLGEQYF.

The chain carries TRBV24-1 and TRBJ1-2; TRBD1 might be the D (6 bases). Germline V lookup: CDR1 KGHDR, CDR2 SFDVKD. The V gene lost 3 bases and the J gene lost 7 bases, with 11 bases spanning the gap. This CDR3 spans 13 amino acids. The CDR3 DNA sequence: TGTGCCACCAGTGATCGACAGGCTGGTGGCTACACCTTC. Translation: CATSDRQAGGYTF.

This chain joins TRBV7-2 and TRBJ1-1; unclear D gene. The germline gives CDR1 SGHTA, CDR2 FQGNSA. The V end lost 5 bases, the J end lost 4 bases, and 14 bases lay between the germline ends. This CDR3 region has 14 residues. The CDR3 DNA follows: TGTGCCAGCAGCAGGAGGGAGAGGAGCACTGAAGCTTTCTTT. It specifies CASSRRERSTEAFF.

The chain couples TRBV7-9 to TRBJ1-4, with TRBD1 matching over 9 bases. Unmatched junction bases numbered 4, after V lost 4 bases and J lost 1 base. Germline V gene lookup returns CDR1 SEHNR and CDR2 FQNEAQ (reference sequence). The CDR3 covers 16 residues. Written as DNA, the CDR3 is TGTGCCAGCAGCTCACAGGGGGCCGTAACTAATGAAAAACTGTTTTTT. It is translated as CASSSQGAVTNEKLFF.

CDR3 in amino acids: CASSYRDRAAEQYF. The CDR3 nucleotides are TGTGCCAGCTCATACCGGGACAGGGCAGCCGAGCAGTACTTC. V and J are TRBV18 and TRBJ2-7; TRBD1 matches 9 bases. The germline gives CDR1 KGHSH, CDR2 LQKENI. The CDR3 loop spans 14 amino acids. V dropped 5 bases and J dropped 6; count of bases not matched to a gene: 8. Filled out from reference TRBV18 and TRBJ2-7, the complete variable domain reads NAGVMQNPRHLVRRRGQEARLRCSPMKGHSHVYWYRQLPEEGLKFMVYLQKENIIDESGMPKERFSAEFPKEGPSILRIQQVVRGDSAAYFCASSYRDRAAEQYFGPGTRLTVT.

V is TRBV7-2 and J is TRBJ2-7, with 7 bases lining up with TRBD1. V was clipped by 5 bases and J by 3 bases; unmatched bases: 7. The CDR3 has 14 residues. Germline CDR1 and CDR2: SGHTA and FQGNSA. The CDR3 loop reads CASSPGTAIYEQYF. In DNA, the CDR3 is TGTGCCAGCAGCCCCGGGACAGCGATCTACGAGCAGTACTTC.

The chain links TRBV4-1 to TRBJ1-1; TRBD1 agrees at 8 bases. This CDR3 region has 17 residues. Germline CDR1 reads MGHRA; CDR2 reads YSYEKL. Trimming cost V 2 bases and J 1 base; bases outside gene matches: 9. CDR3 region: CASSQSRDRRRNTEAFF. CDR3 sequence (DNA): TGCGCCAGCAGCCAATCCCGGGACAGGAGAAGGAACACTGAAGCTTTCTTT.

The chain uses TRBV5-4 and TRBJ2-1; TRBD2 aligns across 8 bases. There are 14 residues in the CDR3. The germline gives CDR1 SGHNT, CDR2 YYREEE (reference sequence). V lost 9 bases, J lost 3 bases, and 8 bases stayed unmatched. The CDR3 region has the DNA TGTGCCACCCGGAGGGCGGGGGGCTACAATGAGCAGTTCTTC. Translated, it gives CATRRAGGYNEQFF.